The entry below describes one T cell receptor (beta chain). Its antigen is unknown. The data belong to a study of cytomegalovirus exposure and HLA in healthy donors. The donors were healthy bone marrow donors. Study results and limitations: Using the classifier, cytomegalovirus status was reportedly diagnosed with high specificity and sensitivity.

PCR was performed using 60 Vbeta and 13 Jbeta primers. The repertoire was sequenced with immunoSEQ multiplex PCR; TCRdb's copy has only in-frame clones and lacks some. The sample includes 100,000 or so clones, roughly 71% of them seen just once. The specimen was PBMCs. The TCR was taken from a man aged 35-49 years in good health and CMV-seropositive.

CDR3 residues: CASSLGASGTDTQYF. CDR3 coding DNA: TGTGCCAGCAGCTTAGGGGCCAGCGGCACAGATACGCAGTATTTT. V is TRBV5-6 and J is TRBJ2-3; a weak D match, TRBD1 (5 bases). Germline CDR1 reads SGHDT; CDR2 reads YYEEEE. The CDR3 loop spans 15 amino acids. Trimming shortened V by 2 bases and J by 1 base, and 11 bases separated the two germline ends.